Following are 4 T cell receptor beta chains from one sample sequenced in a study of Ad26.COV2.S vaccination and SARS-CoV-2 variants (dated by TCRdb to 2020 to 2023). The library was built by means of the immunoSEQ multiplex PCR assay. TCRdb's version of the immuneACCESS table is confined to in-frame rearrangements and falls short of the full clone set. An unresolved V gene accounts for under half of the shortfall where checked; the remainder is of unknown origin. Across this sample there are 500,000 or so clones, with approximately 88% seen only once. Of the sample, roughly 13% is held by the ten largest clones. The label giving this sample's treatment or condition can be read as: about 20 received Ad26.COV2.S at low or high dose, single or two shots; 5 received placebo; per-sample allocation not given. Repertoires of vaccine and placebo recipients were sequenced from samples taken on day 63 after the first injection.

Sequencing used peripheral blood, obtained in a trial of Ad26.COV2.S vaccine versus placebo. These receptors originate from a person between 18 and 60 years old who received the Ad26.COV2.S COVID-19 vaccine or a placebo.

The V gene is TRBV7-2, the J gene TRBJ1-5; 7 bases align to TRBD1. The CDR3 has 14 amino acids. Germline V gene lookup returns CDR1 SGHTA and CDR2 FQGNSA. V shed 4 bases and J 4 bases; nucleotides not matched to a gene: 4. In DNA form, the CDR3 reads TGTGCCAGCAGCTGGACAGGTCGGAATCAGCCCCAGCATTTT. Encoded protein: CASSWTGRNQPQHF.

The chain recombines TRBV19 with TRBJ1-5; D possibly corresponds to TRBD1 (6 bases). The CDR3 is 16 residues long. The ends were cut back, 5 bases at V and 6 bases at J, with 20 bases in the middle. CDR1 is LNHDA, CDR2 SQIVND, per germline (reference sequence). The CDR3 spells CASSSRPTGQGQPQHF. In nucleotides, the CDR3 is TGTGCCAGTAGTTCGAGACCCACAGGGCAGGGTCAGCCCCAGCATTTT.

This clone was seen a few times. The chain uses TRBV6-5 and TRBJ2-3, with a possible D match to TRBD1 (5 bases). The germline V gene encodes CDR1 MNHEY and CDR2 SVGAGI. The CDR3 has 15 amino acids. V lost 3 bases to trimming and J lost 0 bases, with 10 bases between them. In nucleotides, the CDR3 is TGTGCCAGCAGTTATACAGGCCCTAGCACAGATACGCAGTATTTT. It is translated as CASSYTGPSTDTQYF.

The chain carries TRBV28 and TRBJ1-5; TRBD1 matches at 7 bases. Trimming took 6 bases from V and 15 from J; bases not matched to a gene: 11. This CDR3 is built from 12 residues. Germline CDR1 and CDR2: MDHEN and SYDVKM. Here the CDR3 reads CASSLTPGQWHF. In nucleotides, the CDR3 is TGTGCCAGCAGCCTAACGCCGGGACAGTGGCATTTT.